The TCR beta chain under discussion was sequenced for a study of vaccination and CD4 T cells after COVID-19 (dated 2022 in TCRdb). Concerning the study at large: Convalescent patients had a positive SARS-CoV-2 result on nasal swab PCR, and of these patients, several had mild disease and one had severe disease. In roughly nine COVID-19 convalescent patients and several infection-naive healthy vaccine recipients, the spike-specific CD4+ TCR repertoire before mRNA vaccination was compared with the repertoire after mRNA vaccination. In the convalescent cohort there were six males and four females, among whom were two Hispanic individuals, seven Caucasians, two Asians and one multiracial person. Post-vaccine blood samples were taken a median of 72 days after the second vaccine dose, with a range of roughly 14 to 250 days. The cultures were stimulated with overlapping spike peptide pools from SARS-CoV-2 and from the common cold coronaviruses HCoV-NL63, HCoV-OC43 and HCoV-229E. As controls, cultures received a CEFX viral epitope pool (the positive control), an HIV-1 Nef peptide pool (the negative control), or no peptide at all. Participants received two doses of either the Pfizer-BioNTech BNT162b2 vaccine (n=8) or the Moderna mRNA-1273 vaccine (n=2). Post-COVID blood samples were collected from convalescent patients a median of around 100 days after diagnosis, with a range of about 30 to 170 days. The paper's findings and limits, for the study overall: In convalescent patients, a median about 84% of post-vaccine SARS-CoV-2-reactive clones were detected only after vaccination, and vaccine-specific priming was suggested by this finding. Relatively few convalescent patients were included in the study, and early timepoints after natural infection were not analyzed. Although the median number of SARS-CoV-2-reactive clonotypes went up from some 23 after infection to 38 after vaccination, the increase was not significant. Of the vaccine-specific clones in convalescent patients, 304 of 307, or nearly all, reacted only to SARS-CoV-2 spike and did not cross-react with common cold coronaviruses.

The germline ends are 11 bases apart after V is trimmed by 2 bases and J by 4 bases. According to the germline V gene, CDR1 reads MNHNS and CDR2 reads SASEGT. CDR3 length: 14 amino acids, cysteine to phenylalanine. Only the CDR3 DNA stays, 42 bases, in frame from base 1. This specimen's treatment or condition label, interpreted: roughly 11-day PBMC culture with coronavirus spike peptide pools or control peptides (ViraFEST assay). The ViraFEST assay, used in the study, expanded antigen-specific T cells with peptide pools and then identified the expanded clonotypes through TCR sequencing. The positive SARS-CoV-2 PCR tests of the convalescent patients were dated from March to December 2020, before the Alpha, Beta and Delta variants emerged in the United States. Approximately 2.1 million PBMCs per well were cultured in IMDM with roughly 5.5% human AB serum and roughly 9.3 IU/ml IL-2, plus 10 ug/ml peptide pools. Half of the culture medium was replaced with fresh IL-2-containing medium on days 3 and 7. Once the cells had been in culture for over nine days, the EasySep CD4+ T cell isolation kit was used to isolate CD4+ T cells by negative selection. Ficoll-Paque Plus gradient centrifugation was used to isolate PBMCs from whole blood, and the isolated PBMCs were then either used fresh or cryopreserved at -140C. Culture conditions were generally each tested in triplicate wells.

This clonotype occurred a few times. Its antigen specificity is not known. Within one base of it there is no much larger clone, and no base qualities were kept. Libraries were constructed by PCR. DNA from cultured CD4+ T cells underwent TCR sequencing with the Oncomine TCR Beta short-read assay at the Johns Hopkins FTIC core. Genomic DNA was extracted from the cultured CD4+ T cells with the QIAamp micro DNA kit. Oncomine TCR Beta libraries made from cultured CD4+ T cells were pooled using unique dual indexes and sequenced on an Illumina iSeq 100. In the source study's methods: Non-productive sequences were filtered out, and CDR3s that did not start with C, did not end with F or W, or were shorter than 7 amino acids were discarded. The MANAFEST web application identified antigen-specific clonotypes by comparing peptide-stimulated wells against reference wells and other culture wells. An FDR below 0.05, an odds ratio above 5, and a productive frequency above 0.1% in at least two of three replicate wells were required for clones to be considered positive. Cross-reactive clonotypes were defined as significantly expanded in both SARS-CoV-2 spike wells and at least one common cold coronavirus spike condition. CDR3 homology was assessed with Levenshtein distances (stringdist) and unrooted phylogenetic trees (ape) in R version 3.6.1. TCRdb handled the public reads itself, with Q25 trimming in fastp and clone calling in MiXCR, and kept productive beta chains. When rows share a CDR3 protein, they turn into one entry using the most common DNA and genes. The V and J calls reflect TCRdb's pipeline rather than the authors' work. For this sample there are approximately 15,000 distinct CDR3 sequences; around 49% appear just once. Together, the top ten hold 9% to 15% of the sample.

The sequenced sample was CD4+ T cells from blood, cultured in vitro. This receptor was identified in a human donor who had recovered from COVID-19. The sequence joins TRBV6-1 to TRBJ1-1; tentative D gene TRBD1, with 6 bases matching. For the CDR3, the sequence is CASSEITGPTEAFF. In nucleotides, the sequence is TGTGCCAGCAGTGAAATAACAGGGCCCACTGAAGCTTTCTTT.